Presented here are 27 T cell receptor beta chains from one specimen sequenced in a study of blood T cells in healthy people across ages. PCR was performed a second time for roughly 7 to 11 cycles using a sample-barcoded 5' primer and a J-beta primer mix. TCRdb reanalysed the 5' RACE reads using MiXCR and keeps one entry per CDR3 protein. The sample carries about 1,500,000 distinct CDR3 sequences, 28% recorded once. Sequences were obtained from blood. The receptors derive from a woman in her twenties or thirties in good health.

This clonotype was recorded at least ten times. V usage is TRBV6-1 and J usage is TRBJ2-4; weak D call: TRBD2 (7 bases). Germline CDR1 reads MNHNS; CDR2 reads SASEGT. CDR3 length: 18 residues. V was cut by 6 bases and J by 0 bases, with 21 bases left in between. The CDR3 DNA follows: TGTGCCAGCAGCAGACAGGACGGGGGGACGCTAGCCAAAAACATTCAGTACTTC. As protein: CASSRQDGGTLAKNIQYF.

The gene calls are TRBV7-2 and TRBJ1-2, with 8 nucleotides matching TRBD1. V was pared by 0 bases and J by 5 bases, with 8 bases of the junction left unmatched. The CDR3 sequence is 16 residues long. CDR1 and CDR2 from the germline V gene are SGHTA and FQGNSA. CDR3 region: CASSLAYTGGNYGYTF. The CDR3 DNA follows: TGTGCCAGCAGCTTAGCGTACACAGGGGGAAATTATGGCTACACCTTC.

This clonotype has at least ten counts. The chain recombines TRBV28 with TRBJ1-2; possibly TRBD1 for D (5 bases). Trimming took 6 bases from V and 0 from J, leaving 17 bases between them. The CDR3 contains 16 residues. Germline CDR1 MDHEN, CDR2 SYDVKM. The CDR3 is CASRLGGTIANYGYTF. The CDR3 DNA reads as TGTGCCAGCAGGCTGGGTGGGACGATAGCTAACTATGGCTACACCTTC.

This clonotype came up a few times. The J gene is TRBJ2-5, the V gene TRBV4-1, with D possibly matching TRBD2 (5 bases). The last part of the DNA fits TRBJ2-7 better; the J call may be wrong. The length of the CDR3 is 13 residues. Germline CDR1 MGHRA, CDR2 YSYEKL. CDR3 bases: TGCGCCAGCAGCCAATGGAGGTTCAGCGAGCAGTACTTC. Protein sequence: CASSQWRFSEQYF.

The chain uses TRBV15 and TRBJ2-3; 7 positions match TRBD1. The CDR3 extends over 13 amino acids. After removal of 7 bases from V and 2 bases from J, the junction contained 3 bases not matched to a gene. Germline assignment: CDR1 LNHNV and CDR2 YYDKDF (reference sequence). As DNA, the CDR3 is TGTGCCACCAAGACAGGGAACACAGATACGCAGTATTTT. It codes for CATKTGNTDTQYF.

The J gene is TRBJ2-1, the V gene TRBV21-1; the tabulated D call, TRBD1, remains unverified against the DNA. TRBV21-1 is a known pseudogene. The CDR3 spans 13 residues. CDR3 nucleotides: TGTGCCAGCAGCAGTTTACAGGGTGGCGAGCAGTTCTTC. As protein: CASSSLQGGEQFF.

The chain recombines TRBV11-2 with TRBJ2-2; D not certain. Trimming took 4 bases from V and 4 from J, leaving 16 bases between them. Germline assignment: CDR1 SGHAT and CDR2 FQNNGV. There are 16 residues in the CDR3. The CDR3 reads CASSSRPGAGTGELFF. CDR3 in DNA: TGTGCCAGCAGCTCGCGCCCCGGCGCTGGCACCGGGGAGCTGTTTTTT. The full variable domain, completed using reference TRBV11-2 and TRBJ2-2, is EAGVAQSPRYKIIEKRQSVAFWCNPISGHATLYWYQQILGQGPKLLIQFQNNGVVDDSQLPKDRFSAERLKGVDSTLKIQPAKLEDSAVYLCASSSRPGAGTGELFFGEGSRLTVL.

This clonotype was counted many times. This chain links TRBV5-1 with TRBJ2-3; D is ambiguous. This CDR3 region has 15 residues. Germline V gives CDR1 SGHRS, CDR2 YFSETQ. The V gene lost 0 bases and the J gene lost 0 bases, with 8 bases spanning the gap. Here the CDR3 DNA reads TGCGCCAGCAGCTTGGAACAGCAGAGCACAGATACGCAGTATTTT. Translation: CASSLEQQSTDTQYF.

The J gene is TRBJ2-4, the V gene TRBV5-1; no reliable D call. The better agreement between TRBJ2-7 and the DNA end casts doubt on the J call. This CDR3 spans 14 amino acids. In germline, CDR1 is SGHRS, CDR2 YFSETQ. CDR3 sequence: CASSSVGLSYEQYF. The CDR3 region has the DNA TGCGCCAGCAGCTCGGTAGGGTTATCCTACGAGCAGTACTTC.

This clonotype showed up many times. This chain joins TRBV12-3 or TRBV12-4 and TRBJ2-7; weak D call: TRBD1 (5 bases). V was shortened by 3 bases and J by 6 bases, with 12 bases between the two germline ends. The CDR3 has 13 residues. The CDR3: CASSFQGDSEQYF. CDR3 nucleotides: TGTGCCAGCAGTTTCCAGGGCGATTCCGAGCAGTACTTC.

V and J are TRBV5-1 and TRBJ2-7; D call uncertain. CDR1 is SGHRS, CDR2 YFSETQ, per germline. Trimming left V 2 bases short and J 2 bases short, with 23 bases between. The CDR3 contains 18 residues. The CDR3 here is CASSFRSRDGPAAYEQYF. Written as DNA, the CDR3 is TGCGCCAGCAGCTTCAGATCCCGTGACGGACCCGCCGCCTACGAGCAGTACTTC.

The V and J genes are TRBV18 and TRBJ2-5; D is possibly TRBD2 (6 bases). The germline V and J ends were trimmed by 2 bases and 7 bases, with 17 bases remaining between them. Germline V gene lookup returns CDR1 KGHSH and CDR2 LQKENI. The CDR3 sequence is 15 residues long. The CDR3 sequence: CASSPEPGAGRTQYF. The CDR3 DNA reads as TGTGCCAGCTCACCAGAACCGGGAGCAGGGCGGACCCAGTACTTC.

This clonotype was seen repeatedly, ten times or more. V is TRBV9 and J is TRBJ2-7, with D perhaps matching TRBD1 or TRBD2 (6 bases each). Germline loops: CDR1 SGDLS, CDR2 YYNGEE. V was trimmed by 4 bases and J by 5 bases, leaving 19 bases between them. This CDR3 spans 15 amino acids. CDR3 residues: CASSSRGLSRDEQYF. In DNA, the CDR3 is TGTGCCAGCAGCTCCCGGGGGCTGTCTCGGGACGAGCAGTACTTC.

The V call is TRBV7-2, the J call TRBJ2-3; 8 nucleotides line up with TRBD2. Germline V gene sequence: CDR1 SGHTA, CDR2 FQGNSA. This CDR3 has 16 amino acids. V shed 5 bases, J shed 0 bases, and the junction held 7 bases outside the gene matches. The CDR3, as DNA: TGTGCCAGCAGCGCGTCACTAGCGGTTAGCACAGATACGCAGTATTTT. This codes for CASSASLAVSTDTQYF.

Concerning this clonotype itself: At one end, the junction sequence differs from germline, possibly due to a read error. The J gene is TRBJ1-2, the V gene TRBV5-1; D possibly corresponds to TRBD1 (5 bases). Germline V lookup: CDR1 SGHRS, CDR2 YFSETQ. The CDR3 spans 13 residues. The CDR3 nucleotides are TGCGCCAGCAGCCCGGCAGGGAACTATGGCTGCACCTTC. This encodes CASSPAGNYGCTF.

This clonotype was found a few times. The chain joins TRBV29-1 to TRBJ1-2; D is uncertain. Trimming pared 3 bases from V and 4 bases from J, leaving 6 bases between. CDR1 is SQVTM, CDR2 ANQGSEA, per germline. The CDR3 totals 11 residues. The chain's CDR3 is CSVELFYGYTF. In DNA form, the CDR3 reads TGCAGCGTTGAGTTATTCTATGGCTACACCTTC.

The chain combines TRBV20-1 with TRBJ2-5; D remains ambiguous. The length of the CDR3 is 15 residues. The germline V gene has CDR1 DFQATT and CDR2 SNEGSKA (reference sequence). Trimming removed 0 bases from V and 11 bases from J, with 22 bases in between. For the CDR3, the DNA is TGCAGTGCTAGAGATCGAGCTCGCATTTCCTACAAGCAGTACTTC. Its protein product is CSARDRARISYKQYF.

The table lists this clonotype with a few counts. The chain carries TRBV2 and TRBJ2-1; D is tentatively TRBD1 or TRBD2 (5 bases each). CDR3 size: 16 residues. V lost 9 bases and J 7 bases, leaving 25 bases between the germline ends. CDR1 and CDR2 from the germline V gene are SNHLY and FYNNEI. CDR3 sequence: CASGRRQGVRMNEQFF. For the CDR3, the DNA is TGTGCCAGTGGAAGGAGGCAGGGCGTGAGAATGAATGAGCAGTTCTTC.

This clonotype was found a few times. The V call is TRBV9, the J call TRBJ2-6; weak D call: TRBD1 (6 bases). The germline V gene has CDR1 SGDLS and CDR2 YYNGEE. V was pared by 3 bases and J by 0 bases, with 10 bases between. The CDR3 is 16 amino acids. CDR3 nucleotides: TGTGCCAGCAGCGAAAGACAGGACTCTGGGGCCAACGTCCTGACTTTC. Amino acid sequence: CASSERQDSGANVLTF.

This clonotype was picked up a small number of times. This chain connects TRBV5-1 to TRBJ2-7; 9 positions match TRBD2. V lost 5 bases to trimming and J lost 1 base; unmatched junction nucleotides: 10. CDR1 SGHRS and CDR2 YFSETQ come from the germline V gene. The CDR3 runs to 16 residues. Here the CDR3 reads CASSPDSGRGSYEQYF. The CDR3, as DNA: TGCGCCAGCAGTCCCGATAGCGGGAGAGGGTCCTACGAGCAGTACTTC.

This clonotype showed up just a few times. The chain is built from TRBV28 and TRBJ2-7, with a weak D call TRBD1 (6 bases). Looked up from germline, CDR1 is MDHEN and CDR2 is SYDVKM. CDR3 length: 14 residues. Trimming removed 8 bases from V and 2 bases from J, with 16 bases in between. The CDR3 region is CASEEGTTPYEQYF. In DNA, the CDR3 is TGTGCCAGCGAAGAGGGGACAACCCCCTACGAGCAGTACTTC. Drawing the rest from reference TRBV28 and TRBJ2-7, the complete variable domain is DVKVTQSSRYLVKRTGEKVFLECVQDMDHENMFWYRQDPGLGLRLIYFSYDVKMKEKGDIPEGYSVSREKKERFSLILESASTNQTSMYLCASEEGTTPYEQYFGPGTRLTVT.

The chain is built from TRBV2 and TRBJ2-2; no clear D. The ends were cut back, 2 bases at V and 10 bases at J, with 5 bases in the middle. Germline lookup yields CDR1 SNHLY and CDR2 FYNNEI. This CDR3 is built from 11 residues. The CDR3 protein is CASSEWEELFF. CDR3 DNA: TGTGCCAGCAGTGAATGGGAGGAGCTGTTTTTT.

This clonotype was observed a few times. The rearrangement links TRBV29-1 to TRBJ2-1, with a weak D call TRBD2 (6 bases). The DNA end lines up better with TRBJ2-7; the J call may be wrong. Germline V lookup: CDR1 SQVTM, CDR2 ANQGSEA. The CDR3 loop spans 14 amino acids. DNA of the CDR3: TGCAGCGTTGATTTGGGGCGGGGCCACAATGAGCAGTACTTC. Translated: CSVDLGRGHNEQYF.

This clonotype appeared a few times. The V gene is TRBV4-3, the J gene TRBJ2-3; 7 nucleotides agree with TRBD2. The CDR3 is 19 residues long. CDR1 is LGHNA, CDR2 YSLEER, per germline. V lost 0 bases, J lost 0 bases, and 12 bases stayed unmatched. The CDR3 DNA sequence: TGCGCCAGCAGCCAAGAACGAGCGGGAACTCTAACTAGCACAGATACGCAGTATTTT. It codes for CASSQERAGTLTSTDTQYF.

The rearrangement links TRBV11-3 to TRBJ2-5, with 8 nucleotides matching TRBD1. The trim removed 5 bases at V and 2 bases at J, leaving 10 bases unmatched. The CDR3 extends over 16 amino acids. Germline loops: CDR1 SGHNT, CDR2 YENEEA. CDR3: CASSARRQGLQETQYF. The CDR3 bases are TGTGCCAGCAGCGCAAGAAGACAGGGGTTACAAGAGACCCAGTACTTC.

This chain joins TRBV24-1 and TRBJ2-1; 7 nucleotides agree with TRBD2. The ends lost 4 bases at V and 5 bases at J; junction bases unmatched: 4. Germline assignment: CDR1 KGHDR and CDR2 SFDVKD. The CDR3 consists of 14 residues. The CDR3 protein is CATSDGRINNEQFF. In DNA, the CDR3 is TGTGCCACCAGTGACGGGAGGATTAACAATGAGCAGTTCTTC.

The rearrangement uses TRBV20-1 and TRBJ2-3; D tentatively fits TRBD1 or TRBD2 (5 bases each). This CDR3 is built from 13 residues. V was shortened by 1 base and J by 2 bases, with 7 bases between the two germline ends. Per the germline V gene, CDR1 is DFQATT and CDR2 is SNEGSKA (reference sequence). The CDR3, as DNA: TGCAGTGCTAGAGTGGGGACCACAGATACGCAGTATTTT. Its protein is CSARVGTTDTQYF.